Detailed here is one T cell receptor beta chain. Its specificity is not known. These data originate in a study of T cells expressing NK-cell markers. For the study at large: Seven donors tested HCMV-seropositive and one tested seronegative among the eight sequenced.

Study-wide points: The share of CD8+ T cells held by dominant NKG2C+ clonotypes was 1.0-7.0% in several donors. The CD3+CD56-NKG2C+ fraction of a handful of donors was also led by these clonotypes.

Using the 5' RACE reads, TCRdb records one entry per CDR3 protein without DNA. This table holds 440,000 or so distinct CDR3 sequences. This receptor was obtained from a woman aged 18 to 75 in good health. Sequencing used blood T cells: a sorted CD56 or NKG2C T cell subset, CD4+ or CD8+ T cells, or bulk PBMC T cells (not recorded which).

CDR3 sequence reads: CATSREGQGEGYTF. J is TRBJ1-2 and V is TRBV15; TCRdb's assignment of TRBD1 cannot be checked, as there is no DNA. Germline assignment: CDR1 LNHNV and CDR2 YYDKDF (reference sequence). The CDR3 is 14 residues long. Supplemented by reference TRBV15 and TRBJ1-2, the full variable domain reads DAMVIQNPRYQVTQFGKPVTLSCSQTLNHNVMYWYQQKSSQAPKLLFHYYDKDFNNEADTPDNFQSRRPNTSFCFLDIRSPGLGDTAMYLCATSREGQGEGYTFGSGTRLTVV.